This TCR beta chain was identified during a study of shared clonotypes between healthy human individuals. Findings and caveats of the study: Researchers found naive subsets generally carried larger estimated richness than memory subsets. It was the non-shared clonotypes that had lower generation probabilities than clonotypes shared by all four donors.

On this clone: What it binds is not known.

Investigators divided CD4+ cells into CD45RA+ naive and CD45RA-negative memory subsets. V shed 2 bases, J shed 4 bases, and the junction held 4 bases outside the gene matches. The CDR3 length is 15 residues. The germline gives CDR1 SSHAT, CDR2 FNYEAQ (reference sequence). Only in-frame clones appear in the TCRdb table, and some are missing; sequencing was by immunoSEQ multiplex PCR. The top ten hold approximately 0.36% of the sample, which has 2 million to 3 million clones, over 85% seen once. Material: naive CD4+ T cells from PBMCs. Stated subset: CD45RA+ positively selected. The chain recombines TRBV7-7 with TRBJ2-1; 8 bases align to TRBD2. The receptor's source is a young man in good health. Some clones in this sample may be carry-over from other donors' samples. CDR3: CASSLTSGGYNEQFF. CDR3 in DNA: TGTGCCAGCAGCTTAACTAGCGGAGGGTACAATGAGCAGTTCTTC.